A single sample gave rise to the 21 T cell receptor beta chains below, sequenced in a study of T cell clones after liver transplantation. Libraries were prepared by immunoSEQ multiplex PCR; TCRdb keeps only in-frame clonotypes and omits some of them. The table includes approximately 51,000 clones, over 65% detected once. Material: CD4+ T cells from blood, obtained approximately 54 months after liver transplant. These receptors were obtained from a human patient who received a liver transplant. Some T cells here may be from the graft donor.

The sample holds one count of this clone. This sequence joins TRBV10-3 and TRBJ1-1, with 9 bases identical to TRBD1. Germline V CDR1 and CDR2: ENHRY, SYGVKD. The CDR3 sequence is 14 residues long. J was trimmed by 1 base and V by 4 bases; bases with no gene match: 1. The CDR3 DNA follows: TGTGCCATCAGTGGGGGACAGGGGAACACTGAAGCTTTCTTT. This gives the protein CAISGGQGNTEAFF.

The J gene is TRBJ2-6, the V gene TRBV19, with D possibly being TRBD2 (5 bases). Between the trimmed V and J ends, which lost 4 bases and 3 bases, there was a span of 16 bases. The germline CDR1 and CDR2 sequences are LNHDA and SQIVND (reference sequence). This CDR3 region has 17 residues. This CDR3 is CASSTPRGGFGANVLTF. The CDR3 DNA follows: TGTGCCAGTAGTACCCCCCGGGGTGGGTTTGGGGCCAACGTCCTGACTTTC.

As DNA, the CDR3 is TGCGCCAGCAGTCAATCGTCCAGGGGGCTTATGAACACTGAAGCTTTCTTT. Its translation: CASSQSSRGLMNTEAFF. The gene calls are TRBV23-1 and TRBJ1-1, with 8 bases lining up with TRBD1. TRBV23-1 is an ORF for which the function is uncertain. The junction had 6 bases not matched to a gene; V was cut back by 0 bases and J by 0 bases. This CDR3 has 17 residues.

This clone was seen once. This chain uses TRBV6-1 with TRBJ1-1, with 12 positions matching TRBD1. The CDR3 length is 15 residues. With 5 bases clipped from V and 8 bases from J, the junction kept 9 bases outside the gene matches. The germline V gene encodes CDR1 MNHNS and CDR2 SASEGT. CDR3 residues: CASSRTGTGGSEAFF. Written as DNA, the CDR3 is TGTGCCAGCAGTAGAACCGGGACAGGGGGCTCCGAAGCTTTCTTT.

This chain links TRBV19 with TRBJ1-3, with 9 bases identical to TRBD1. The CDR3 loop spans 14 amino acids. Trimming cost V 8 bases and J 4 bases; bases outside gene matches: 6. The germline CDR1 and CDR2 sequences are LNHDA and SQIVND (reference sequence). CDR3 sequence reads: CASSRTGDGNTIYF. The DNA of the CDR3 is TGTGCCAGTTCGCGGACAGGGGACGGAAACACCATATATTTT.

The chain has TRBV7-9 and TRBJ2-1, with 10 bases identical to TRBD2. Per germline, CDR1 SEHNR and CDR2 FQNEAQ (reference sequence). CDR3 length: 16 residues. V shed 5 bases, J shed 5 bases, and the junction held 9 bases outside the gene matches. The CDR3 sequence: CASSPMRTSGNNEQFF. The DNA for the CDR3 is TGTGCCAGCAGCCCTATGCGGACTAGCGGAAACAATGAGCAGTTCTTC.

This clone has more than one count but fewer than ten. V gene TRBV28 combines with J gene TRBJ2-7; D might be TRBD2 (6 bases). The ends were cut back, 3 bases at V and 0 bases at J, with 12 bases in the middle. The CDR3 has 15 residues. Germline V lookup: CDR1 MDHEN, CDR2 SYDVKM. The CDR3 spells CASSLGGHHSYEQYF. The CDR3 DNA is TGTGCCAGCAGTTTGGGGGGTCATCACTCCTACGAGCAGTACTTC.

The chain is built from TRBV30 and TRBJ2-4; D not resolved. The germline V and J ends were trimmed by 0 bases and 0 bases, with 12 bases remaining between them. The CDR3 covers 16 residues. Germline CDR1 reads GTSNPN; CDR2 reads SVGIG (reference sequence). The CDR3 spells CAWSVQKPIAKNIQYF. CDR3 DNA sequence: TGTGCCTGGAGTGTACAGAAGCCTATAGCCAAAAACATTCAGTACTTC. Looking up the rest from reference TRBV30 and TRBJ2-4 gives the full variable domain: SQTIHQWPATLVQPVGSPLSLECTVEGTSNPNLYWYRQAAGRGLQLLFYSVGIGQISSEVPQNLSASRPQDRQFILSSKKLLLSDSGFYLCAWSVQKPIAKNIQYFGAGTRLSVL.

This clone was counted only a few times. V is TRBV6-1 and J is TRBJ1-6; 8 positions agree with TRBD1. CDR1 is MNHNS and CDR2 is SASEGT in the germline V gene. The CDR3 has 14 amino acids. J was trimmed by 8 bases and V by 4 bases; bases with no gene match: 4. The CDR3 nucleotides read TGTGCCAGCAGTGTGAGGACAGGGTATTCACCCCTCCACTTT. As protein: CASSVRTGYSPLHF.

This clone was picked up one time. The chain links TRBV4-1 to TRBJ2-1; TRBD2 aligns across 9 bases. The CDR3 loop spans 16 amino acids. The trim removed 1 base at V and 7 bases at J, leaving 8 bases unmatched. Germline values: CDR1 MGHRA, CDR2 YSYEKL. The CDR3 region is CASSQGERGAGNEQFF. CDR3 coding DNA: TGCGCCAGCAGCCAAGGGGAGCGGGGGGCCGGGAATGAGCAGTTCTTC.

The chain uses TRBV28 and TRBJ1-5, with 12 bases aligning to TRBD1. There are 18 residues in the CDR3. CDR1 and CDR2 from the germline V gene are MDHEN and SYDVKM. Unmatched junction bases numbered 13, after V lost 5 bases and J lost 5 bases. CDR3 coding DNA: TGTGCCAGCAGTATACTCACCGGGACAGGGGGCAATTATCAGCCCCAGCATTTT. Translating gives CASSILTGTGGNYQPQHF.

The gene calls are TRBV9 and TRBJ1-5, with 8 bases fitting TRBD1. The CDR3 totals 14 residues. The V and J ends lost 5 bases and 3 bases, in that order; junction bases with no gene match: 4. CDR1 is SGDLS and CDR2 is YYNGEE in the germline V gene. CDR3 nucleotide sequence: TGTGCCAGCAGTCGGGACAGGAACAATCAGCCCCAGCATTTT. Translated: CASSRDRNNQPQHF. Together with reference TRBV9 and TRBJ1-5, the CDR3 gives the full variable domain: DSGVTQTPKHLITATGQRVTLRCSPRSGDLSVYWYQQSLDQGLQFLIQYYNGEERAKGNILERFSAQQFPDLHSELNLSSLELGDSALYFCASSRDRNNQPQHFGDGTRLSIL.

CDR3: CASSLSAWTGGGSLDGYTF. The CDR3 coding sequence is TGTGCCAGCAGTTTATCCGCCTGGACAGGGGGCGGTAGTCTGGATGGCTACACCTTC. V is TRBV27 and J is TRBJ1-2, with 11 bases that match TRBD1. This CDR3 has 19 amino acids. After removal of 0 bases from V and 6 bases from J, the junction contained 15 bases not matched to a gene. Germline CDR1 is MNHEY and CDR2 is SMNVEV (reference sequence).

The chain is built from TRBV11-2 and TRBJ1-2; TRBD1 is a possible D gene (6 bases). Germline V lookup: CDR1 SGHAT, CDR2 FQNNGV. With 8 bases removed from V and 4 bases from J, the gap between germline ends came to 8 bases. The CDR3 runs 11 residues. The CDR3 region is CASGGLYGYTF. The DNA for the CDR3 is TGTGCCAGCGGGGGGCTCTATGGCTACACCTTC.

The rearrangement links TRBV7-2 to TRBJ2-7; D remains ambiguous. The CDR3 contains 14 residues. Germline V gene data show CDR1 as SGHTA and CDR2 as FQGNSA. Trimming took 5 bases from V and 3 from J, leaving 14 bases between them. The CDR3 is CASSQSLGGYEQYF. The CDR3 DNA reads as TGTGCCAGCAGCCAAAGCCTAGGTGGCTACGAGCAGTACTTC.

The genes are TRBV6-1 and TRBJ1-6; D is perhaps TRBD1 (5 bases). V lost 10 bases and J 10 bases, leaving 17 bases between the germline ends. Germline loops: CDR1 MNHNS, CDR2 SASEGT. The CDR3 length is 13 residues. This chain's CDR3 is CATTVGDSSPLHF. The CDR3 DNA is TGTGCCACCACAGTCGGGGACTCCTCACCCCTCCACTTT.

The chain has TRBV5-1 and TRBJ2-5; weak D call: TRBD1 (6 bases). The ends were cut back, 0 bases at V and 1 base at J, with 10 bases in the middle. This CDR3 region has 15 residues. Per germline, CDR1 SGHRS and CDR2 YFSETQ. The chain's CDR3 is CASSLGGGTQETQYF. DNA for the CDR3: TGCGCCAGCAGCTTGGGAGGGGGAACCCAAGAGACCCAGTACTTC.

CDR3 in DNA: TGTGCCAGCAGCTCGAGACAGGAGATGAAGCAGTACTTC. It is translated as CASSSRQEMKQYF. The rearrangement links TRBV7-8 to TRBJ2-7; D is perhaps TRBD1 (6 bases). Germline CDR1 reads SGHVS; CDR2 reads FQNEAQ. This CDR3 spans 13 amino acids. Trimming stripped 4 bases from V and 8 bases from J, with 15 bases between.

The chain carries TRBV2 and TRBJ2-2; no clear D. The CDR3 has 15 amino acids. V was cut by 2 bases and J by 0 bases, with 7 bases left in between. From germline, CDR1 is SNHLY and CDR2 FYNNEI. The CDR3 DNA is TGTGCCAGCAGTGAAATTCAGCCGAACACCGGGGAGCTGTTTTTT. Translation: CASSEIQPNTGELFF. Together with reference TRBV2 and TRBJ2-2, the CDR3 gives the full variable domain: EPEVTQTPSHQVTQMGQEVILRCVPISNHLYFYWYRQILGQKVEFLVSFYNNEISEKSEIFDDQFSVERPDGSNFTLKIRSTKLEDSAMYFCASSEIQPNTGELFFGEGSRLTVL.

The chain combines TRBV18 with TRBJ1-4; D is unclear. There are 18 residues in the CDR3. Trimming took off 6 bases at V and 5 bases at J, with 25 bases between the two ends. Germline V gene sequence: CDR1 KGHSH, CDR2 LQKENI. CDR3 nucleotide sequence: TGTGCCAGCTCTGAAGTTATGCGTCTCCCAGTCGACAATGAAAAACTGTTTTTT. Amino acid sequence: CASSEVMRLPVDNEKLFF.

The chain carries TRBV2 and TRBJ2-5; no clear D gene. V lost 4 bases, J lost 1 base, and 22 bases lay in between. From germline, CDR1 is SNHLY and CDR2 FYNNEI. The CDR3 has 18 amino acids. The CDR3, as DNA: TGTGCCAGCAGTGCCTTCCTGGGTAGTAGCAGAATCCAAGAGACCCAGTACTTC. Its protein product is CASSAFLGSSRIQETQYF.